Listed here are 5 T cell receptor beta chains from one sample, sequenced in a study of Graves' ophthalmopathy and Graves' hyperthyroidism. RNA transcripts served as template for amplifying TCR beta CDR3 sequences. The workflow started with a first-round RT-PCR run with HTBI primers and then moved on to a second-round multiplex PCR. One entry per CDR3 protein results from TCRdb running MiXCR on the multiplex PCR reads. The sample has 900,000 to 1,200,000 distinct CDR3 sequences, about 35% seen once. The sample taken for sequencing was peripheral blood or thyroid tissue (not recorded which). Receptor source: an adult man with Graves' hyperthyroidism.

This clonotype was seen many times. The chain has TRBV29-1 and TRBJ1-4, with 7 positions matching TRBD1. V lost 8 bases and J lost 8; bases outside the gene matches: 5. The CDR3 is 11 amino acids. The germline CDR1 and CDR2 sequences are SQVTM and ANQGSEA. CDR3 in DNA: TGCAGCATAGGGACAGAAGAAAAACTGTTTTTT. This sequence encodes CSIGTEEKLFF.

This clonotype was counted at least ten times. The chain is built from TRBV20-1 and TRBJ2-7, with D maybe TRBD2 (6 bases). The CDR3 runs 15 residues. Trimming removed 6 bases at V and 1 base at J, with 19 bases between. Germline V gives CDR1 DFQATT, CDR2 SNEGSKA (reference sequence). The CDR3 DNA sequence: TGCAGTGCCAATGCGGCGGGACGGATGTCCTACGAGCAGTACTTC. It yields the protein CSANAAGRMSYEQYF.

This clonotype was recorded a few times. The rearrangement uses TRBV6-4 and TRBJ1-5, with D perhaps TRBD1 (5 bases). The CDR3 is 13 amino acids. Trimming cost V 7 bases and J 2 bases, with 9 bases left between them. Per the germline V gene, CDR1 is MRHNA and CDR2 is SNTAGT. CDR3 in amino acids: CASTGSGNQPQHF. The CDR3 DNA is TGTGCCAGCACAGGGAGCGGCAATCAGCCCCAGCATTTT.

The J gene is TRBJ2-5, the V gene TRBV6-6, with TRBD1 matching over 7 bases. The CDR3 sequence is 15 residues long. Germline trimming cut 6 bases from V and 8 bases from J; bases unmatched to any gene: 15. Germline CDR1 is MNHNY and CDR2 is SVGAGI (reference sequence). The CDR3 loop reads CASRSTGTEQYTQYF. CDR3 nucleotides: TGTGCCAGCAGATCCACCGGGACAGAACAGTACACCCAGTACTTC.

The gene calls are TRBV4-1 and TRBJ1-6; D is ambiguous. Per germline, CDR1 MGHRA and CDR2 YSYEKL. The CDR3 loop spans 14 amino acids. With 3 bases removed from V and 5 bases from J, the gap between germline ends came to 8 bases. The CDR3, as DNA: TGCGCCAGCAGCCATTGGGAGGATAATTCACCCCTCCACTTT. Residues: CASSHWEDNSPLHF.